This TCR beta chain was obtained from a study of blood T cell repertoires in COVID-19. Turning to the study itself: COVID-19 samples from acute and convalescent phases originated in the United States, Italy and Spain. T cells, B-cell-depleted T cells, or PBMCs provided the cDNA or gDNA that served as material.

Original analysis: Reference gene primer amplification gave estimated nucleated cell counts. Profiling relied on immunoSEQ multiplex PCR, and the TCRdb table lists in-frame clones only, not all of them. The V and J calls and the clone size are those of that table, but D and trimming were determined from the DNA. The top ten hold about 3.2% of the sample, which has about 90,000 clones, roughly 89% seen once. Trimming removed 3 bases at V and 5 bases at J, with 7 bases between. In germline, CDR1 is LNHDA, CDR2 SQIVND (reference sequence). The CDR3 runs 12 residues. Sequencing used peripheral blood. This chain connects TRBV19 to TRBJ1-2; D is unresolved. The sequence was obtained from a woman aged 70-85 years with acute or convalescent COVID-19. CDR3 DNA: TGTGCCAGTAGTATTGCAGAATATGGCTACACCTTC. Amino acid sequence: CASSIAEYGYTF.